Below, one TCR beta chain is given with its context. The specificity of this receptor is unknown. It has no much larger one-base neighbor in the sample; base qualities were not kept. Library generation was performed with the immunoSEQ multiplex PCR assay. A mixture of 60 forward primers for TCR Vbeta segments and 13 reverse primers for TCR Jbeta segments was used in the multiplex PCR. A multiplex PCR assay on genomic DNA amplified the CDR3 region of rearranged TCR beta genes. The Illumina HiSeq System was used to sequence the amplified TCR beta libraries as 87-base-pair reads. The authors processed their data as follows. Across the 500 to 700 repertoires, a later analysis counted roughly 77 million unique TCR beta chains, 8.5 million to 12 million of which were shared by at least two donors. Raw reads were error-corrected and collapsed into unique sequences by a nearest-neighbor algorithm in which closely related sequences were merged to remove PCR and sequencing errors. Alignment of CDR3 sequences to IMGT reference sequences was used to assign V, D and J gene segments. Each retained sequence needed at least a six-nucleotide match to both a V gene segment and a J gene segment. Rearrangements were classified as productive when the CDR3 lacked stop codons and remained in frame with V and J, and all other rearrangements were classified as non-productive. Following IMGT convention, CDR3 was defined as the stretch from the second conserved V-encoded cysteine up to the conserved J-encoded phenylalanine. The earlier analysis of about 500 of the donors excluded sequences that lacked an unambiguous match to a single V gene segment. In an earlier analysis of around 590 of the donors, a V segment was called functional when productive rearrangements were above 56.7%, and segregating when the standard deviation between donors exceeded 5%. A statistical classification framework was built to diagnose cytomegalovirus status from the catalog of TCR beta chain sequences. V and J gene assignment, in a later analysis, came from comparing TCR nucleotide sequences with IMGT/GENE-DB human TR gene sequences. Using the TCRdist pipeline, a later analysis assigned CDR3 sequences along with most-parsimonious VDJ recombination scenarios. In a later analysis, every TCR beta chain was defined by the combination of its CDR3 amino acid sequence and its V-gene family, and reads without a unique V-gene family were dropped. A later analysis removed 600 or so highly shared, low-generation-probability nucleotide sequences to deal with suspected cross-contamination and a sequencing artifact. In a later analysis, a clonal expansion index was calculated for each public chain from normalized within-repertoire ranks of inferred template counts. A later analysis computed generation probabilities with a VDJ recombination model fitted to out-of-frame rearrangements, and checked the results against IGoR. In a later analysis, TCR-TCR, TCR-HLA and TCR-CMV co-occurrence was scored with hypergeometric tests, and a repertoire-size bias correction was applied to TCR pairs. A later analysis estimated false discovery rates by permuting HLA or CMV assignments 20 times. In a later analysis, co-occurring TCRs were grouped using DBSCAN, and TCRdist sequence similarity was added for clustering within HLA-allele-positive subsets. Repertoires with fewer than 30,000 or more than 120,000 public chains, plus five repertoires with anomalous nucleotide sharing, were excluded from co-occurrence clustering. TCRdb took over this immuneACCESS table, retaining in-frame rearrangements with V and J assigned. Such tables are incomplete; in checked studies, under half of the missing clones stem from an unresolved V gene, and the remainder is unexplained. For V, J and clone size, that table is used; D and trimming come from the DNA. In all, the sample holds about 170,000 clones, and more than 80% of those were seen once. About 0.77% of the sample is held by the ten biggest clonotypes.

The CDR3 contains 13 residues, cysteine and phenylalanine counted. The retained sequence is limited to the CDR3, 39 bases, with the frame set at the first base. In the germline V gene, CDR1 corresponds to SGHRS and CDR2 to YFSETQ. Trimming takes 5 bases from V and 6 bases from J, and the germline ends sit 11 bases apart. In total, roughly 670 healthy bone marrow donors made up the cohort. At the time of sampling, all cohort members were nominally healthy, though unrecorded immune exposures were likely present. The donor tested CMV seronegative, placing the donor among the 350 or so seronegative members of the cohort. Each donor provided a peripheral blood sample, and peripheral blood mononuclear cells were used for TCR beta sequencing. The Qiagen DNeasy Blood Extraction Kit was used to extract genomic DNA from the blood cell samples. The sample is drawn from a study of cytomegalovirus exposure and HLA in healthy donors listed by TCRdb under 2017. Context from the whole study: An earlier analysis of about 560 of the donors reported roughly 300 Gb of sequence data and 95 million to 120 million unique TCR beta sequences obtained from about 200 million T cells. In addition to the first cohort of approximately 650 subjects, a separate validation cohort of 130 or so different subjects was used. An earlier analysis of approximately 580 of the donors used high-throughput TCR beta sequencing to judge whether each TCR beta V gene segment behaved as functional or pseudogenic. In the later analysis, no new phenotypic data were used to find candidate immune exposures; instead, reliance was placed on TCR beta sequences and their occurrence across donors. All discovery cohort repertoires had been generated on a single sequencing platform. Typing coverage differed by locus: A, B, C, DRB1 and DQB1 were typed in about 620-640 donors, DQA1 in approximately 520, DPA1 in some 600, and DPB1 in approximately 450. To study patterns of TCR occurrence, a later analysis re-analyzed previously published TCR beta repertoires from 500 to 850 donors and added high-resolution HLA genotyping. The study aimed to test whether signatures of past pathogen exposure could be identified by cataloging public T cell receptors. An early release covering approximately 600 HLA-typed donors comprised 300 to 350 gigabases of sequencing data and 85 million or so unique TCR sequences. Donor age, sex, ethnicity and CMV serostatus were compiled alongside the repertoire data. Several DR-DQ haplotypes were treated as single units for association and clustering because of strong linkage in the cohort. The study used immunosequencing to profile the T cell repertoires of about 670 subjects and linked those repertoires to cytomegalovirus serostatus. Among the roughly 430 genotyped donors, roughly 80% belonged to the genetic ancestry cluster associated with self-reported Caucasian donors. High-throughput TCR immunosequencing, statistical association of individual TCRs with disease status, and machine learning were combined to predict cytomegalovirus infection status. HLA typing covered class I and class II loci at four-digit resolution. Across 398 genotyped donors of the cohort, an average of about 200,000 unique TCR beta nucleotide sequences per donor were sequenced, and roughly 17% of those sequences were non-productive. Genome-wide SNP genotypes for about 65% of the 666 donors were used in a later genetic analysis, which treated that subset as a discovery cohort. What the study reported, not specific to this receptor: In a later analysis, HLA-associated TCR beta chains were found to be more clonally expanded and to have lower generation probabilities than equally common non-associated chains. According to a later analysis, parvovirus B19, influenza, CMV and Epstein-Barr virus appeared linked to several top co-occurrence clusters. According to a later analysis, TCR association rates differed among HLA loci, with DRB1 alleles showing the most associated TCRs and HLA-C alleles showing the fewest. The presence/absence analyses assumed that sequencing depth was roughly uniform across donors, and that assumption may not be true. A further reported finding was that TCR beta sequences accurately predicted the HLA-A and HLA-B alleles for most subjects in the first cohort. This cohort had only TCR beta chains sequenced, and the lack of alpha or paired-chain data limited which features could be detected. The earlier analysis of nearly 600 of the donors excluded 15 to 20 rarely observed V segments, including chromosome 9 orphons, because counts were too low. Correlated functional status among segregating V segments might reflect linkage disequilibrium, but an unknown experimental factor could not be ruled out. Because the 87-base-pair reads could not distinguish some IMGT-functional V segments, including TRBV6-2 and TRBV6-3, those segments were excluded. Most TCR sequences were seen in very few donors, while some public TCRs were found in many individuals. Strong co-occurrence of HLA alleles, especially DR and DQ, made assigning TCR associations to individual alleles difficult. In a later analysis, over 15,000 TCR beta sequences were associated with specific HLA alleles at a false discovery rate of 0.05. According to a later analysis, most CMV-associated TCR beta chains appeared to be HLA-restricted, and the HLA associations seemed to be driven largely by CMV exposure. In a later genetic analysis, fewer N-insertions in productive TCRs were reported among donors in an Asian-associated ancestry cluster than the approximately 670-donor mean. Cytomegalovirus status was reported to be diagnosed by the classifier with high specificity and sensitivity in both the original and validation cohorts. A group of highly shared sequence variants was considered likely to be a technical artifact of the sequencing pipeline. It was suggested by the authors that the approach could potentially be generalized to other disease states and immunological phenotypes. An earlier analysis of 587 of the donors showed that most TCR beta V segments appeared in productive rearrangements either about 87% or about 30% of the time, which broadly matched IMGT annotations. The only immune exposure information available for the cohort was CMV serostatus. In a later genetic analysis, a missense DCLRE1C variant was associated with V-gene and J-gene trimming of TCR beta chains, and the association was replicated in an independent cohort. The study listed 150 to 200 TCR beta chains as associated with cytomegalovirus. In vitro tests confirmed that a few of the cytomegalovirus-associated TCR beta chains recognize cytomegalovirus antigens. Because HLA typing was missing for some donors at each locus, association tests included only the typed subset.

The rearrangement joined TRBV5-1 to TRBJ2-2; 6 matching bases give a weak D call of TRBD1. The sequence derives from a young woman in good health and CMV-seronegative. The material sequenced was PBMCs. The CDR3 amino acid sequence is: CASSSQGSGELFF. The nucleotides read TGCGCCAGCAGTTCACAGGGATCCGGGGAGCTGTTTTTT.